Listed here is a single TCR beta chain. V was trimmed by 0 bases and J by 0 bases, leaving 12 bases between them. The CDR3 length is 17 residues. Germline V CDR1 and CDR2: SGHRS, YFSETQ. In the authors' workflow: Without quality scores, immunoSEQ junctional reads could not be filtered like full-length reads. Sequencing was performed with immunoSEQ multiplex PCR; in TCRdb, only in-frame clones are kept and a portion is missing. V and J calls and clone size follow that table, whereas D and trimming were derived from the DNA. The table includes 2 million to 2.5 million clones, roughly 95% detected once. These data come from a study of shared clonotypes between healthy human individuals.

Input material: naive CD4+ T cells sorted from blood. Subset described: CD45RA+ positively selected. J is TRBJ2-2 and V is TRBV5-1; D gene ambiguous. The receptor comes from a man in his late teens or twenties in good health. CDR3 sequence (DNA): TGCGCCAGCAGCTTGGCCCCGGTGTCCGCGAACACCGGGGAGCTGTTTTTT. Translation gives CASSLAPVSANTGELFF.